This T cell receptor beta chain was identified in a study of blood T cell repertoires in COVID-19. Study in general: In each case, the material was cDNA or gDNA derived from T cells, B-cell-depleted T cells, or PBMCs.

Method: immunoSEQ multiplex PCR; TCRdb's copy keeps in-frame clones and lacks some. The table includes a few hundred thousand clones, 65% to 90% detected once. The CDR3 covers 15 residues. Trimming cost V 4 bases and J 7 bases; bases outside gene matches: 7. From germline, CDR1 is KGHSH and CDR2 LQKENI. This clonotype originated in a woman between 45 and 60 years old with acute or convalescent COVID-19. Sequenced sample: peripheral blood. The chain links TRBV18 to TRBJ2-7, with 13 bases matching TRBD2. CDR3 loop: CASSLGLAGDGEQYF. CDR3 bases: TGTGCCAGCTCACTCGGACTAGCGGGAGATGGTGAGCAGTACTTC.